Listed below are T cell receptor beta chains from one sample, sequenced in a study of vaccination effects on CD4 cells after COVID-19. Clones were read by immunoSEQ multiplex PCR, and TCRdb kept only the in-frame ones, dropping some. The data hold 30,000 to 45,000 clones, with about 69% observed a single time. Their recognized antigens are unknown. Sequenced here: CD4+ T cells from PBMCs cultured with HCoV-OC43 spike peptides, sampled before COVID-19 vaccination. The receptors stem from a human donor who received a COVID-19 vaccine. CDR3s include the opening cysteine and the closing phenylalanine or tryptophan. Fields, in order: V gene, J gene, CDR3 protein.

TRBV11-2	TRBJ2-1	CASSPSPLAPYNEQFF
TRBV3-1/TRBV3-2	TRBJ2-1	CASSLLAAYNEQFF
TRBV5-1	TRBJ1-5	CASRPTGGDQPQHF
TRBV24-1	TRBJ1-5	CATSDYNDDQPQHF
TRBV29-1	TRBJ1-1	CSAMTGRAFF
TRBV5-4	TRBJ2-7	CASSLGLAGGTYEQYF
TRBV11-2	TRBJ2-7	CASSRPDRAYEQYF
TRBV7-9	TRBJ2-5	CASSSFQGSETQYF
TRBV3-1/TRBV3-2	TRBJ1-6	CASSQVEADSPLHF
TRBV5-1	TRBJ1-5	CASSTGDEGQPQHF
TRBV11-2	TRBJ2-1	CASSTQTSLGHNEQFF
TRBV6-5	TRBJ1-1	CASSRGDTNTEAFF
TRBV11-2	TRBJ2-1	CASSLDRGAYNEQFF
TRBV11-2	TRBJ2-3	CASSQGLAGADTQYF
TRBV7-9	TRBJ2-7	CASSPQGISYEQYF
TRBV9	TRBJ1-1	CASSPGGSVNTEAFF
TRBV5-5	TRBJ1-1	CASSFGGSPEAFF
TRBV5-1	TRBJ2-1	CASWGASGKGEQFF
TRBV4-1	TRBJ2-1	CASSQVRPAGVGSYNEQFF
TRBV18	TRBJ2-7	CASSPRTGPDEQYF
TRBV19	TRBJ1-5	CASRPDRVSNQPQHF
TRBV30	TRBJ2-7	CAWYPSPGTGNYEQYF
TRBV11-2	TRBJ2-7	CASSFNRIYHEQYF
TRBV5-1	TRBJ2-5	CASSPGLAGGPEETQYF
TRBV29-1	TRBJ1-2	CSVVIVDGRGYTF
TRBV7-9	TRBJ1-5	CASSPDRGNQPQHF
TRBV5-1	TRBJ1-1	CASSLEQGEAFF
TRBV11-2	TRBJ2-3	CASSLDPEDTQYF
TRBV13	TRBJ2-1	CASRPPGLAGSGEQFF
TRBV5-6	TRBJ2-5	CASSFDSGLETQYF
TRBV3-1/TRBV3-2	TRBJ2-1	CASSQGLPGTVLGEQFF
TRBV29-1	TRBJ1-2	CSVLGRGYGYTF
TRBV19	TRBJ2-4	CASSIARTQAAKNIQYF
TRBV9	TRBJ2-3	CASSVGLLAVTDTQYF
TRBV3-1/TRBV3-2	TRBJ1-5	CASSQVGGYNQPQHF
TRBV19	TRBJ1-4	CASSIMTGGREKLFF
TRBV5-1	TRBJ2-7	CASSTTSGSSYEQYF
TRBV12-3/TRBV12-4	TRBJ2-1	CATRASYNEQFF
TRBV6-6	TRBJ1-4	CASSYGGQKGEKLFF
TRBV12-5	TRBJ2-3	CASGLGQGRDTQYF
TRBV7-9	TRBJ1-2	CASSLEVVLGGYTF
TRBV18	TRBJ2-2	CASSRRTSGTAGELFF
TRBV25-1	TRBJ2-7	CASSETGYEQYF
TRBV18	TRBJ1-4	CASSNQPGRLEKLFF
TRBV11-2	TRBJ2-7	CASSLDRIREQYF
TRBV18	TRBJ2-5	CASSSQETQYF
TRBV5-1	TRBJ1-2	CASSLTEQGRGLNYGYTF
TRBV3-1/TRBV3-2	TRBJ2-5	CASSPDRTGKTQYF
TRBV18	TRBJ1-6	CASSPDVRATLHF
TRBV3-1/TRBV3-2	TRBJ1-1	CASSLYRGTEAFF
TRBV18	TRBJ2-1	CASSPRTGGPGEQFF
TRBV6-6	TRBJ1-6	CASSYRDSPLHF